The 31 T cell receptor beta chains in this list originate from one sample, sequenced in a study of human T cells and chemical hapten exposure. TCRdb ran MiXCR on the RACE reads and lists one entry per CDR3 protein. The sample has approximately 80,000 distinct CDR3 sequences; 9.5% to 14% are singletons. Time point of the sample: patch test 3, about 24 weeks after DPC sensitization. As for treatment: therapeutic diphenylcyclopropenone sensitization with weekly scalp DPC. The material was whole blood, obtained in connection with sensitization to the hapten diphenylcyclopropenone (DPC). All receptors derive from a woman between 45 and 60 years old with alopecia areata. Some clones in this sample may be carry-over from other donors' samples.

The chain's CDR3 is CASSLEQETQYF. The CDR3 DNA sequence: TGTGCCAGCAGCCTGGAACAAGAGACCCAGTACTTC. This rearrangement joins TRBV13 to TRBJ2-5; D uncertain. In germline, CDR1 is PRHDT, CDR2 FYEKMQ (reference sequence). Trimming shortened V by 5 bases and J by 2 bases, and 6 bases separated the two germline ends. The CDR3 contains 12 residues.

The chain joins TRBV3-1 to TRBJ2-5; D unresolved. Trimming removed 3 bases at V and 4 bases at J, with 3 bases between. This CDR3 spans 11 amino acids. Germline CDR1 LGHDT, CDR2 YNNKEL (reference sequence). The DNA for the CDR3 is TGTGCCAGCAGCCACGGAGAGACCCAGTACTTC. This codes for CASSHGETQYF.

This clonotype was observed at least ten times. The V gene is TRBV7-2, the J gene TRBJ2-7; perhaps D is TRBD1 or TRBD2 (7 bases each). The germline V gene encodes CDR1 SGHTA and CDR2 FQGNSA. The CDR3 spans 17 residues. Trimming removed 4 bases at V and 0 bases at J, with 19 bases between. DNA of the CDR3: TGTGCCAGCAGCTCCTGGAGCGGGACAGCCAGCTCCTACGAGCAGTACTTC. As protein: CASSSWSGTASSYEQYF.

This clonotype was recorded many times. The chain joins TRBV19 to TRBJ1-5, with D unresolved. This CDR3 region has 15 residues. Trimming took off 1 base at V and 3 bases at J, with 10 bases between the two ends. CDR1 is LNHDA, CDR2 SQIVND, per germline (reference sequence). In DNA, the CDR3 is TGTGCCAGTAGTATAGGACGGCTATACAATCAGCCCCAGCATTTT. It translates to CASSIGRLYNQPQHF.

The chain carries TRBV7-3 and TRBJ2-5; 7 positions agree with TRBD2. This CDR3 contains 14 residues. The V segment lost 2 bases and the J segment 5 bases; nucleotides outside the gene matches: 5. CDR1 SGHTA and CDR2 FQGTGA come from the germline V gene. CDR3 bases: TGTGCCAGCAGCTTAGCGGCGGGAGTGGAGACCCAGTACTTC. Translating it yields CASSLAAGVETQYF.

The rearrangement joins TRBV5-1 to TRBJ2-3, with 13 bases that match TRBD2. The CDR3 extends over 16 amino acids. V dropped 0 bases and J dropped 3; count of bases not matched to a gene: 1. CDR1 is SGHRS and CDR2 is YFSETQ in the germline V gene. This CDR3 is CASSLGTSGRTDTQYF. CDR3 coding DNA: TGCGCCAGCAGCTTGGGGACTAGCGGGAGAACAGATACGCAGTATTTT.

This chain links TRBV7-9 with TRBJ2-5; D ambiguous. V was cut by 3 bases and J by 1 base, with 12 bases left in between. CDR3 length: 15 residues. Germline V lookup: CDR1 SEHNR, CDR2 FQNEAQ (reference sequence). The chain's CDR3 is CASSLGQARQETQYF. The CDR3 DNA is TGTGCCAGCAGCTTGGGTCAGGCCCGCCAAGAGACCCAGTACTTC.

This clonotype showed up many times. This chain links TRBV11-2 with TRBJ2-1; TRBD2 is a possible D gene (5 bases). Germline CDR1 reads SGHAT; CDR2 reads FQNNGV. V shed 5 bases and J shed 9 bases, with 11 bases lying between them. This CDR3 region has 12 residues. The CDR3 DNA reads TGTGCCAGCAGCCCATCGGGGTTTGAGCAGTTCTTC. Protein sequence: CASSPSGFEQFF.

In its sample, this clonotype was seen many times. V is TRBV30 and J is TRBJ1-1; TRBD1 aligns across 10 bases. The J segment lost 4 bases and the V segment lost 2 bases, leaving 10 bases of the junction unmatched. Germline-derived CDR1 and CDR2 are GTSNPN and SVGIG (reference sequence). There are 16 residues in the CDR3. CDR3 sequence reads: CAWSLIPGQGGTEAFF. The CDR3 DNA is TGTGCCTGGAGTCTCATCCCCGGACAGGGGGGCACTGAAGCTTTCTTT.

This clonotype was recorded a few times. The gene calls are TRBV6-5 and TRBJ2-3; D not resolved. The CDR3 consists of 14 residues. Germline lookup yields CDR1 MNHEY and CDR2 SVGAGI. Trimming removed 5 bases at V and 2 bases at J, with 11 bases between. DNA of the CDR3: TGTGCCAGCAGTCTTTTGGTGGACACAGATACGCAGTATTTT. It specifies CASSLLVDTDTQYF.

In this sample, this clonotype turned up many times. The CDR3 region is CASSKRGGSRNIQYF. The CDR3 coding sequence is TGTGCCAGCAGCAAACGGGGCGGGTCCCGAAACATTCAGTACTTC. The V gene is TRBV11-2, the J gene TRBJ2-4; either TRBD1 or TRBD2 may supply D (5 bases each). From germline, CDR1 is SGHAT and CDR2 FQNNGV. CDR3 size: 15 residues. V was cut by 5 bases and J by 6 bases, with 17 bases left in between.

This clonotype occurred a few times. The CDR3 coding sequence is TGTGCCAGCAGTGTCCTCGTGCCAAACATTCAGTACTTC. Translated, it gives CASSVLVPNIQYF. V is TRBV6-1 and J is TRBJ2-4; D is ambiguous. Germline V gene data show CDR1 as MNHNS and CDR2 as SASEGT. The CDR3 spans 13 residues. Trimming removed 4 bases at V and 6 bases at J, with 10 bases between.

This clonotype was recorded many times. One junction end disagrees with the germline gene, perhaps due to a read error. The chain is built from TRBV28 and TRBJ1-4; weak D call: TRBD1 (6 bases). Germline V gene lookup returns CDR1 MDHEN and CDR2 SYDVKM. The length of the CDR3 is 15 residues. CDR3 sequence: CVSSGTGSWDEKLFF. The CDR3 nucleotides are TGTGTCAGCAGTGGAACAGGGTCCTGGGATGAAAAACTGTTTTTT. Combining the CDR3 with reference TRBV28 and TRBJ1-4 gives the whole variable domain DVKVTQSSRYLVKRTGEKVFLECVQDMDHENMFWYRQDPGLGLRLIYFSYDVKMKEKGDIPEGYSVSREKKERFSLILESASTNQTSMYLCVSSGTGSWDEKLFFGSGTQLSVL.

The table lists this clonotype with a count of one. This sequence may be a read error, since a much larger clone differs from it by one base. The V gene is TRBV29-1, the J gene TRBJ1-2; D uncertain. This CDR3 spans 15 amino acids. The germline V gene has CDR1 SQVTM and CDR2 ANQGSEA. The CDR3 nucleotides are TGCAGCGTTGAAGAAGGGCAGGTTCGAAGGGATGGCTACTCCTTC. Encoded protein: CSVEEGQVRRDGYSF.

This clonotype was detected many times. The chain has TRBV12-3 or TRBV12-4 and TRBJ2-7; TRBD1 is a possible D gene (5 bases). This CDR3 comprises 14 residues. Trimming left V 1 base short and J 3 bases short, with 10 bases between. For the CDR3, the DNA is TGTGCCAGCAGTTTAGGGGGCCCGGTCTACGAGCAGTACTTC. Residues: CASSLGGPVYEQYF.

The chain couples TRBV10-3 to TRBJ1-4; the match to TRBD1 covers 9 bases. J lost 7 bases, V lost 2 bases, and 5 bases had no gene match. The CDR3 sequence is 15 residues long. The germline gives CDR1 ENHRY, CDR2 SYGVKD. CDR3 sequence: CAISEGGQGTEKLFF. Written as DNA, the CDR3 is TGTGCCATCAGTGAGGGAGGACAGGGGACTGAAAAACTGTTTTTT.

V and J are TRBV28 and TRBJ2-7, with 8 bases that match TRBD1. After removal of 6 bases from V and 2 bases from J, the junction contained 6 bases not matched to a gene. This CDR3 comprises 14 residues. The germline V gene has CDR1 MDHEN and CDR2 SYDVKM. The CDR3 protein is CASSRTGIPYEQYF. CDR3 DNA: TGTGCCAGCAGCCGGACAGGGATACCCTACGAGCAGTACTTC.

This clonotype was seen ten or more times. In DNA, the CDR3 is TGTGCCAGCAGCCGACGTTTGGTTCAAGGAGCCTCTGGAAACACCATATATTTT. Its protein is CASSRRLVQGASGNTIYF. This chain joins TRBV3-1 and TRBJ1-3; the D is unclear. Trimming cost V 4 bases and J 0 bases, with 19 bases left between them. In germline, CDR1 is LGHDT, CDR2 YNNKEL (reference sequence). CDR3 size: 18 residues. The whole variable domain, remainder taken from reference TRBV3-1 and TRBJ1-3, is DTAVSQTPKYLVTQMGNDKSIKCEQNLGHDTMYWYKQDSKKFLKIMFSYNNKELIINETVPNRFSPKSPDKAHLNLHINSLELGDSAVYFCASSRRLVQGASGNTIYFGEGSWLTVV.

This sequence joins TRBV28 and TRBJ1-1; tentative D call: TRBD1 (6 bases). Per germline, CDR1 MDHEN and CDR2 SYDVKM. V shed 6 bases and J shed 9 bases, with 17 bases lying between them. The CDR3 extends over 13 amino acids. The CDR3 bases are TGTGCCAGCAGGCCCCCGGAACAGGGACAAGCTTTCTTT. Protein: CASRPPEQGQAFF.

The chain uses TRBV27 and TRBJ1-3, with 7 bases identical to TRBD1. This CDR3 has 15 residues. The J segment lost 0 bases and the V segment lost 5 bases, leaving 4 bases of the junction unmatched. Germline values: CDR1 MNHEY, CDR2 SMNVEV (reference sequence). The CDR3 here is CASSLQGSSGNTIYF. CDR3 coding DNA: TGTGCCAGCAGTCTACAGGGGAGCTCTGGAAACACCATATATTTT.

The chain uses TRBV12-5 and TRBJ2-7; D perhaps matches TRBD2 (6 bases). V lost 7 bases, J lost 0 bases, and 16 bases lay in between. This CDR3 is built from 15 residues. From germline, CDR1 is LGHNT and CDR2 FRNRAP. The CDR3 DNA is TGTGCTAGTGCCCCTCGCGCGCGGGGCTCCTACGAGCAGTACTTC. Its protein product is CASAPRARGSYEQYF.

The table lists this clonotype with many counts. The chain is built from TRBV30 and TRBJ2-1, with D unclear. Trimming cost V 3 bases and J 6 bases, with 6 bases left between them. This CDR3 is built from 11 residues. The germline V gene encodes CDR1 GTSNPN and CDR2 SVGIG (reference sequence). The CDR3 sequence: CAWSALNEQFF. CDR3 nucleotide sequence: TGTGCCTGGAGCGCCCTCAATGAGCAGTTCTTC.

This clonotype was picked up a small number of times. The V and J genes are TRBV20-1 and TRBJ2-7; 9 bases are shared with TRBD2. The CDR3 contains 13 residues. The germline gives CDR1 DFQATT, CDR2 SNEGSKA (reference sequence). With V trimmed by 5 bases and J by 6 bases, 8 bases remained unmatched. CDR3 DNA: TGCAGTGCTCTTCAGGGACTAGCATCCGAGCAGTACTTC. This gives the protein CSALQGLASEQYF.

J is TRBJ2-7 and V is TRBV3-1; TRBD2 matches at 14 bases. CDR3 length equals 15 residues. With 4 bases clipped from V and 3 bases from J, the junction kept 2 bases outside the gene matches. Looked up from germline, CDR1 is LGHDT and CDR2 is YNNKEL (reference sequence). The CDR3 bases are TGTGCCAGCAGCCGGGGACTAGCGGGAGTCTACGAGCAGTACTTC. As protein: CASSRGLAGVYEQYF.

This chain links TRBV29-1 with TRBJ2-3; possible D gene TRBD2, 6 bases. The CDR3 is made up of 14 amino acids. V gave up 5 bases and J gave up 0 bases, with 12 bases separating them. Germline V lookup: CDR1 SQVTM, CDR2 ANQGSEA. CDR3 nucleotides: TGCAGCGTTTACAGCGGGTCTAGCACAGATACGCAGTATTTT. This gives the protein CSVYSGSSTDTQYF.

This clonotype came up a few times. The DNA for the CDR3 is TGTGCCAGCAGTTTCAGGGACACAGATACGCAGTATTTT. Protein product: CASSFRDTDTQYF. V and J are TRBV12-3 or TRBV12-4 and TRBJ2-3; maybe TRBD1 (5 bases). This CDR3 is built from 13 residues. V lost 3 bases and J lost 2, with 6 bases in between.

This clonotype has more than one count but fewer than ten. This chain links TRBV5-4 with TRBJ2-1; D could derive from TRBD1 or TRBD2 (6 bases each). This CDR3 spans 15 amino acids. Germline V gene sequence: CDR1 SGHNT, CDR2 YYREEE (reference sequence). Between the trimmed V and J ends, which lost 4 bases and 2 bases, there was a span of 13 bases. CDR3 nucleotide sequence: TGTGCCAGCAGCACAGGGACTGTCGCCTACAATGAGCAGTTCTTC. Translated, it gives CASSTGTVAYNEQFF.

This clonotype was recorded only once. A much larger clone differs by one base, so this may be a read error. The chain links TRBV7-8 to TRBJ2-7, with D possibly TRBD1 on 5 matching bases. This CDR3 is built from 15 residues. CDR1 and CDR2 (germline): SGHVS, FQNEAQ. The CDR3 coding sequence is TGTGCCAGCGTTCCTCAGGGCCCCACCTCCTACGAGCTGTACTTC. As protein: CASVPQGPTSYELYF.

This clonotype was picked up many times. The chain couples TRBV5-1 to TRBJ2-3; 9 bases are a match to TRBD1. There are 15 residues in the CDR3. CDR1 is SGHRS and CDR2 is YFSETQ in the germline V gene. After removal of 4 bases from V and 1 base from J, the junction contained 4 bases not matched to a gene. The CDR3 protein is CASSRDRVRTDTQYF. The CDR3 DNA reads TGCGCCAGCAGCCGGGACAGGGTGCGCACAGATACGCAGTATTTT.

The chain joins TRBV5-1 to TRBJ1-1, with TRBD1 identical over 9 bases. The CDR3 loop spans 13 amino acids. Trimming at V came to 4 bases and at J to 4 bases, leaving 2 bases not matched to a gene. Germline CDR1 reads SGHRS; CDR2 reads YFSETQ. CDR3: CASSTGQGTEAFF. The DNA for the CDR3 is TGCGCCAGCAGCACGGGACAGGGCACTGAAGCTTTCTTT.

This clonotype was recorded a few times. The V gene is TRBV29-1, the J gene TRBJ2-1, with 9 bases matching TRBD1. Germline values: CDR1 SQVTM, CDR2 ANQGSEA. With 5 bases clipped from V and 3 bases from J, the junction kept 2 bases outside the gene matches. The CDR3 length is 13 residues. The CDR3 sequence: CSVSDRGYNEQFF. Here the CDR3 DNA reads TGCAGCGTTTCGGACAGGGGCTACAATGAGCAGTTCTTC.